The 5 T cell receptor beta chains given below trace back to one sample, sequenced in a study of T-cell memory formation after mild COVID-19. TCRdb ran MiXCR on the 5' RACE reads and lists one entry per CDR3 protein. The table has approximately 210,000 distinct CDR3 sequences, 10% seen once. The sample comprised PBMCs or a T cell subset sorted from them (not recorded which). The receptor source for this set is a man aged 18 to 30 who had mild COVID-19 (a few samples of this study predate the infection). Cell type and time point are not known.

This clonotype appeared a few times. The chain combines TRBV4-1 with TRBJ1-6; tentatively, D is TRBD1 (6 bases). Trimming left V 5 bases short and J 8 bases short, with 16 bases between. Germline V gene data show CDR1 as MGHRA and CDR2 as YSYEKL. The CDR3 loop spans 15 amino acids. The CDR3 region has the DNA TGCGCCAGCAGCGACCTACGGGGGGCTGATTCACCCCTCCACTTT. It specifies CASSDLRGADSPLHF.

This clonotype occurred many times. The V and J genes are TRBV6-5 and TRBJ1-6; D is possibly TRBD1 (6 bases). The CDR3 length is 16 residues. The germline V gene encodes CDR1 MNHEY and CDR2 SVGAGI. Between the trimmed V and J ends, which lost 7 bases and 7 bases, there was a span of 20 bases. The CDR3 sequence: CASNQEPRGLNSPLHF. The CDR3 DNA reads as TGTGCCAGCAACCAGGAACCCCGGGGGCTCAATTCACCCCTCCACTTT.

The rearrangement links TRBV5-4 to TRBJ1-5; possibly TRBD1 for D (6 bases). Trimming stripped 4 bases from V and 4 bases from J, with 12 bases between. CDR3 length: 14 residues. Germline loops: CDR1 SGHNT, CDR2 YYREEE (reference sequence). Written as DNA, the CDR3 is TGTGCCAGCAGCATGGACAGTTCTAATCAGCCCCAGCATTTT. This sequence encodes CASSMDSSNQPQHF.

The table lists this clonotype with a few counts. J is TRBJ2-5 and V is TRBV7-6; weak D call: TRBD1 (6 bases). Trimming cost V 4 bases and J 4 bases, with 19 bases left between them. The CDR3 has 16 amino acids. Germline loops: CDR1 SGHVS, CDR2 FNYEAQ. The CDR3 bases are TGTGCCAGCAGCTGGCCCTACCGGGACAAGGGAGAGACCCAGTACTTC. It encodes CASSWPYRDKGETQYF. The full variable domain, in which reference TRBV7-6 and TRBJ2-5 provide the parts outside the CDR3, is GAGVSQSPRYKVTKRGQDVALRCDPISGHVSLYWYRQALGQGPEFLTYFNYEAQQDKSGLPNDRFSAERPEGSISTLTIQRTEQRDSAMYRCASSWPYRDKGETQYFGPGTRLLVL.

The rearrangement joins TRBV7-9 to TRBJ2-2; possibly TRBD2 for D (6 bases). This CDR3 has 16 amino acids. Germline V CDR1 and CDR2: SEHNR, FQNEAQ (reference sequence). V gave up 4 bases and J gave up 3 bases, with 15 bases separating them. DNA for the CDR3: TGTGCCAGCAGCTCGACTCGGGCGGGGCACACCGGGGAGCTGTTTTTT. Protein: CASSSTRAGHTGELFF.